This TCR beta chain is from a study of T cell clonality in common variable immunodeficiency. The repertoire was sequenced with immunoSEQ multiplex PCR; TCRdb's copy has only in-frame clones and lacks some. The specimen gives around 40,000 clones without singletons; the ten biggest hold 5% to 6.5%. Diagnosis required reduced IgG, IgA and/or IgM with specific antibody deficiency. All CVID subjects were on immunoglobulin replacement for at least one year. Notes on this clone: Its antigen is undetermined. Other nucleotide sequences in the sample specify the same CDR3.

General observations from the study: Reportedly, TCR beta sequences from common variable immunodeficiency showed fewer deletions and N-nucleotide insertions. Fewer TCRbeta clones were shared among CVID subjects than controls.

The sequenced material came from peripheral blood mononuclear cells. This clonotype originated in a human donor with common variable immunodeficiency.

The CDR3 loop is CASTDRAYEQYF. Partial CDR3 DNA: TGTGCCAGCACCGACAGGGCCTACGAG. The chain combines TRBV6-2 or TRBV6-3 with TRBJ2-7; TRBD1 agrees at 7 bases. The observed sequence ends 3 residues before the CDR3 terminus, with the missing tail filled in from the germline J gene. Germline values: CDR1 MNHEY, CDR2 SVGEGT. Unmatched junction bases numbered 2, after V lost 7 bases and J lost 2 bases. This CDR3 has 12 residues.